The 27 T cell receptor beta chains below were found in one sample sequenced in a study of beta chain features in type 1 diabetes listed by TCRdb under 2018. These receptors have no identified antigens. The study at large found these results: Type 1 diabetes patients showed a moderate but significant shortening of TCRB CDR3 length in all four CD4+ subsets.

Receptor amplification or capture employed the immunoSEQ multiplex PCR assay. The entire isolated RNA was reverse transcribed using the High Capacity cDNA Reverse Transcription Kit, and thus expressed TCRB transcripts were sequenced. Imported from immuneACCESS, the table was reduced by TCRdb to in-frame sequences with V and J called. These copies leave out some clones; in studies compared against another copy, an unresolved V gene accounts for under half, and the cause of the remainder is not known. This sample gives about 370,000 clones in total; over 9% of them show up just once. Together, the top ten hold 0.45% to 0.65% of the sample. The sample was central memory CD4+ T cells from blood. The receptor set was obtained from a man aged 30 to 39 with type 1 diabetes.

Concerning this clone: Other DNA sequences in the same sample also yield this CDR3. The gene calls are TRBV5-1 and TRBJ1-5; D unresolved. This CDR3 spans 13 amino acids. Between the trimmed V and J ends, which lost 0 bases and 5 bases, there was a span of 6 bases. Germline lookup yields CDR1 SGHRS and CDR2 YFSETQ. The CDR3 nucleotides read TGCGCCAGCAGCTTGGATCGGGATCAGCCCCAGCATTTT. Its translation is CASSLDRDQPQHF.

This clone was seen a few times. This chain connects TRBV27 to TRBJ2-7; D ambiguous. Trimming left V 2 bases short and J 2 bases short, with 10 bases between. In germline, CDR1 is MNHEY, CDR2 SMNVEV (reference sequence). The CDR3 is 14 amino acids. The DNA for the CDR3 is TGTGCCAGCAGTTTAAGACCCCGGACCTACGAGCAGTACTTC. The encoded protein is CASSLRPRTYEQYF.

This clone was observed a handful of times. The J gene is TRBJ2-2, the V gene TRBV7-9; D is unresolved. Trimming removed 1 base at V and 8 bases at J, with 11 bases between. Germline CDR1 and CDR2: SEHNR and FQNEAQ (reference sequence). This CDR3 comprises 14 residues. CDR3 sequence reads: CASSLEARTGELFF. The DNA of the CDR3 is TGTGCCAGCAGCTTAGAGGCCCGCACAGGGGAGCTGTTTTTT. The full variable domain, in which reference TRBV7-9 and TRBJ2-2 provide the parts outside the CDR3, is DTGVSQNPRHKITKRGQNVTFRCDPISEHNRLYWYRQTLGQGPEFLTYFQNEAQLEKSRLLSDRFSAERPKGSFSTLEIQRTEQGDSAMYLCASSLEARTGELFFGEGSRLTVL.

This clone appeared a few times. V is TRBV19 and J is TRBJ2-6, with TRBD1 matching 11 bases. CDR3 length: 17 residues. Germline loops: CDR1 LNHDA, CDR2 SQIVND (reference sequence). The V segment lost 3 bases and the J segment 1 base; nucleotides outside the gene matches: 2. The CDR3 sequence is CASSIGTGGSGANVLTF. For the CDR3, the DNA is TGTGCCAGTAGTATTGGGACAGGGGGGTCTGGGGCCAACGTCCTGACTTTC.

This clone was observed a single time. The V gene is TRBV10-1, the J gene TRBJ2-7; tentatively, D is TRBD2 (5 bases). Germline CDR1 reads WNHNN; CDR2 reads SYGVQD (reference sequence). CDR3 length: 13 residues. With 0 bases removed from V and 6 bases from J, the gap between germline ends came to 9 bases. CDR3 DNA sequence: TGCGCCAGCAGTGAGTCGAGTGGGAGCGAGCAGTACTTC. This encodes CASSESSGSEQYF.

This clone was picked up many times. The chain has TRBV21-1 and TRBJ2-1; TRBD2, the table's D call, was not compared with the DNA. TRBV21-1 is reported as a pseudogene. The CDR3 contains 20 residues. The chain's CDR3 is CASSNFPVTSGRALYNEQFF. CDR3 in DNA: TGTGCCAGCAGCAATTTCCCTGTGACTAGCGGGAGGGCCTTGTACAATGAGCAGTTCTTC.

This clone was detected a few times. This rearrangement joins TRBV7-2 to TRBJ2-7; 7 nucleotides align to TRBD1. The J segment lost 1 base and the V segment lost 6 bases, leaving 9 bases of the junction unmatched. This CDR3 has 15 amino acids. Germline V gene lookup returns CDR1 SGHTA and CDR2 FQGNSA. The CDR3 DNA follows: TGTGCCAGCAGTTATTACGGGACAGAGTCCTACGAGCAGTACTTC. Protein: CASSYYGTESYEQYF.

V is TRBV7-3 and J is TRBJ2-1; a weak D match, TRBD1 (5 bases). There are 16 residues in the CDR3. Germline assignment: CDR1 SGHTA and CDR2 FQGTGA. The V and J ends lost 4 bases and 0 bases respectively, with 13 bases between them. The CDR3: CASSSTAPSSYNEQFF. CDR3 sequence (DNA): TGTGCCAGCAGCTCGACAGCCCCTAGCTCCTACAATGAGCAGTTCTTC.

A few counts support this clone. The genes are TRBV5-1 and TRBJ2-5; D is perhaps TRBD2 (6 bases). The germline CDR1 and CDR2 sequences are SGHRS and YFSETQ. The length of the CDR3 is 14 residues. V was pared by 2 bases and J by 1 base, with 9 bases between. This chain's CDR3 is CASSFSGTQETQYF. The CDR3 coding sequence is TGCGCCAGCAGCTTTAGCGGCACCCAAGAGACCCAGTACTTC.

The sample holds a few counts of this clone. The V gene is TRBV7-2, the J gene TRBJ1-5; D uncertain. V dropped 3 bases and J dropped 4 bases, with 13 bases sitting between them. In germline, CDR1 is SGHTA, CDR2 FQGNSA. This CDR3 is built from 15 residues. CDR3 sequence: CASSLDAGVNQPQHF. Here the CDR3 DNA reads TGTGCCAGCAGCTTGGACGCAGGAGTTAATCAGCCCCAGCATTTT.

This clone was found a few times. The genes are TRBV7-6 and TRBJ2-7; 9 nucleotides line up with TRBD1. The V gene's germline CDR1 is SGHVS and CDR2 FNYEAQ. J gave up 4 bases and V 1 base, and 2 bases lay outside the gene matches. This CDR3 is 14 amino acids long. The CDR3 here is CASSLEQGAYEQYF. The CDR3 bases are TGTGCCAGCAGCTTAGAACAGGGGGCATACGAGCAGTACTTC.

The rearrangement uses TRBV7-9 and TRBJ1-5; 11 bases line up with TRBD1. The CDR3 is 15 amino acids. Germline CDR1 and CDR2: SEHNR and FQNEAQ (reference sequence). V dropped 1 base and J dropped 9; count of bases not matched to a gene: 5. CDR3 bases: TGTGCCAGCAGCTTAGGTGGGACAGGGGGTTGGCCCCAGCATTTT. This codes for CASSLGGTGGWPQHF.

Only a few counts were recorded for this clone. The chain uses TRBV27 and TRBJ2-7; 9 nucleotides match TRBD1. V was pared by 2 bases and J by 8 bases, with 10 bases of the junction left unmatched. Germline loops: CDR1 MNHEY, CDR2 SMNVEV (reference sequence). The CDR3 length is 15 residues. CDR3 bases: TGTGCCAGCAGTTTAATTCCGGACAGGGGTACCCAGCAGTACTTC. This sequence encodes CASSLIPDRGTQQYF.

The rearrangement links TRBV7-2 to TRBJ2-5; the match to TRBD2 covers 8 bases. With 2 bases clipped from V and 5 bases from J, the junction kept 7 bases outside the gene matches. The V gene's germline CDR1 is SGHTA and CDR2 FQGNSA. The CDR3 contains 15 residues. The CDR3 nucleotides read TGTGCCAGCAGCTTAAATATCGGGACTAGGGAGACCCAGTACTTC. This encodes CASSLNIGTRETQYF.

This clone was counted a few times. This chain joins TRBV7-8 and TRBJ2-6; the D is unclear. CDR1 and CDR2 (germline): SGHVS, FQNEAQ. V lost 2 bases, J lost 2 bases, and 10 bases lay in between. This CDR3 contains 16 residues. As DNA, the CDR3 is TGTGCCAGCAGCTTACTAGAACGGACTGGGGCCAACGTCCTGACTTTC. Its translation: CASSLLERTGANVLTF.

The gene calls are TRBV2 and TRBJ2-7; 12 nucleotides line up with TRBD1. Trimming removed 2 bases from V and 1 base from J; junction bases left unmatched: 3. The CDR3 is 16 residues long. Per the germline V gene, CDR1 is SNHLY and CDR2 is FYNNEI. CDR3 bases: TGTGCCAGCAGTGAACCGGGACAGGGGGCGTCCTACGAGCAGTACTTC. Its translation: CASSEPGQGASYEQYF. The complete variable domain, with remaining parts taken from reference TRBV2 and TRBJ2-7, reads EPEVTQTPSHQVTQMGQEVILRCVPISNHLYFYWYRQILGQKVEFLVSFYNNEISEKSEIFDDQFSVERPDGSNFTLKIRSTKLEDSAMYFCASSEPGQGASYEQYFGPGTRLTVT.

This clone was detected only a few times. This chain links TRBV5-6 with TRBJ1-1; 9 positions agree with TRBD1. Germline lookup yields CDR1 SGHDT and CDR2 YYEEEE. V gave up 1 base and J gave up 4 bases; unmatched junction bases: 5. This CDR3 is 15 amino acids long. CDR3 sequence (DNA): TGTGCCAGCAGCTTGACAGGGGGCGATGTCACTGAAGCTTTCTTT. This codes for CASSLTGGDVTEAFF.

CDR3 amino acids: CASSSPVGKDYTF. DNA of the CDR3: TGTGCCAGCAGTAGCCCAGTCGGAAAGGACTACACCTTC. V usage is TRBV6-5 and J usage is TRBJ1-2, with unresolved D. The CDR3 is made up of 13 amino acids. Germline-derived CDR1 and CDR2 are MNHEY and SVGAGI. The germline V and J ends were trimmed by 5 bases and 10 bases, with 17 bases remaining between them.

The sample holds a few counts of this clone. The chain has TRBV11-2 and TRBJ2-7; 7 bases line up with TRBD2. The germline V gene has CDR1 SGHAT and CDR2 FQNNGV. Losses at the gene ends were 5 bases for V and 3 bases for J; bases not matched to a gene: 7. The length of the CDR3 is 14 residues. The CDR3 reads CASSEAGFDYEQYF. The CDR3 nucleotides read TGTGCCAGCAGCGAAGCGGGATTTGACTACGAGCAGTACTTC.

The chain employs TRBV6-6 and TRBJ1-1; 7 positions agree with TRBD1. Germline CDR1 reads MNHNY; CDR2 reads SVGAGI (reference sequence). There are 13 residues in the CDR3. V shed 10 bases, J shed 8 bases, and the junction held 13 bases outside the gene matches. CDR3 sequence reads: CATVPGTAFEAFF. In DNA, the CDR3 is TGTGCCACAGTACCTGGGACAGCTTTCGAAGCTTTCTTT.

This clone was observed a handful of times. A read error may explain this, as a much larger clone is one base away. The rearrangement joins TRBV7-3 to TRBJ2-3; 9 nucleotides match TRBD1. Germline V gene data show CDR1 as SGHTA and CDR2 as FQGTGA. The CDR3 spans 14 residues. V lost 4 bases, J lost 4 bases, and 3 bases stayed unmatched. CDR3 nucleotide sequence: TGTGCCAGCAGCTCAACAGGGGGCGCAGATACGCAGTATTTT. It encodes CASSSTGGADTQYF.

The genes are TRBV2 and TRBJ2-2, with 8 positions matching TRBD2. CDR1 and CDR2 (germline): SNHLY, FYNNEI. V lost 7 bases, J lost 7 bases, and 11 bases stayed unmatched. CDR3 length: 15 residues. The CDR3 DNA reads as TGTGCCAGCACCCGGGATAGCGGGAAGGACGGGGAGCTGTTTTTT. It yields the protein CASTRDSGKDGELFF.

This clone was found a few times. CDR3: CASSYVSAAGEQYF. CDR3 DNA: TGTGCCAGCAGTTACGTCAGTGCTGCGGGGGAGCAGTACTTC. The rearrangement uses TRBV6-6 and TRBJ2-7; D possibly corresponds to TRBD2 (6 bases). The CDR3 loop spans 14 amino acids. The germline V gene encodes CDR1 MNHNY and CDR2 SVGAGI (reference sequence). V was cut by 2 bases and J by 7 bases, with 15 bases left in between.

The V gene is TRBV28, the J gene TRBJ2-1; D may be TRBD1 or TRBD2 (5 bases each). The CDR3 loop spans 16 amino acids. The germline V gene encodes CDR1 MDHEN and CDR2 SYDVKM. The V end was cut by 3 bases, the J end by 5 bases, with 17 bases between. The CDR3 DNA reads TGTGCCAGCAGTTTGGCCTCAGGGAGATTGGACAATGAGCAGTTCTTC. Translating gives CASSLASGRLDNEQFF.

This clone came up a few times. The chain combines TRBV7-9 with TRBJ1-1; TRBD1 matches 8 bases. Germline assignment: CDR1 SEHNR and CDR2 FQNEAQ (reference sequence). The ends lost 7 bases at V and 0 bases at J; junction bases unmatched: 4. The CDR3 runs 14 residues. For the CDR3, the DNA is TGTGCCAGCATTCGGACAGGGATGAACACTGAAGCTTTCTTT. Protein: CASIRTGMNTEAFF. The variable domain in full, with the rest retrieved from reference TRBV7-9 and TRBJ1-1, is DTGVSQNPRHKITKRGQNVTFRCDPISEHNRLYWYRQTLGQGPEFLTYFQNEAQLEKSRLLSDRFSAERPKGSFSTLEIQRTEQGDSAMYLCASIRTGMNTEAFFGQGTRLTVV.

The rearrangement joins TRBV11-1 to TRBJ2-7; a weak D match, TRBD1 (7 bases). The CDR3 is 14 residues long. The ends were cut back, 3 bases at V and 5 bases at J, with 14 bases in the middle. Germline-derived CDR1 and CDR2 are SGHAT and FQDESV (reference sequence). The CDR3 region has the DNA TGTGCCAGCAGCTTCGGAGGGGGCTTCGACGAGCAGTACTTC. It translates to CASSFGGGFDEQYF.

This clone has just a few counts. The V call is TRBV28, the J call TRBJ2-7; 7 nucleotides match TRBD2. The CDR3 contains 13 residues. Trimming at V came to 6 bases and at J to 5 bases, leaving 7 bases not matched to a gene. Germline V gene lookup returns CDR1 MDHEN and CDR2 SYDVKM. The CDR3, as DNA: TGTGCCAGCAGGGGAGGGAGTCTCCACGAGCAGTACTTC. This codes for CASRGGSLHEQYF.